The clone carrying this TCR beta chain was recorded a few times. These data originate in a study of human T cells and chemical hapten exposure. CDR1 is MDHEN and CDR2 is SYDVKM in the germline V gene. This CDR3 has 17 amino acids. V dropped 8 bases and J dropped 4; count of bases not matched to a gene: 10. Time point specified: pre-sensitization, week 0. Treatment of the sample: therapeutic diphenylcyclopropenone sensitization with weekly scalp DPC. TCRdb recomputed calls from the RACE reads with MiXCR, one row per CDR3 protein. The sample has a few hundred thousand distinct CDR3 sequences, 8.6% seen once.

Sequencing used whole blood, obtained in connection with sensitization to the hapten diphenylcyclopropenone (DPC). This sequence originates from a middle-aged woman with alopecia areata. Some clones in this sample may be carry-over from other donors' samples. This rearrangement joins TRBV28 to TRBJ2-3; 15 positions match TRBD2. Written as DNA, the CDR3 is TGTGCCAGCTGGACTAGCGGGAGGGCCGGTCATGCAGATACGCAGTATTTT. Its protein is CASWTSGRAGHADTQYF.